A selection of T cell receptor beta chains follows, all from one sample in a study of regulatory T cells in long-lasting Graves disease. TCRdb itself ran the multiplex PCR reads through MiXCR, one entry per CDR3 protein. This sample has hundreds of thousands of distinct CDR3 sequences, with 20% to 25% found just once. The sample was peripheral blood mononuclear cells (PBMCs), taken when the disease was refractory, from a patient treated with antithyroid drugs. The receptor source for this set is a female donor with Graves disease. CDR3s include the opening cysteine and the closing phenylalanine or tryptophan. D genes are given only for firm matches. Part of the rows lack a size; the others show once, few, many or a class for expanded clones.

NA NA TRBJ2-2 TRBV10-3 CAISESGGGTGELFF TGTGCCATCAGTGAGAGTGGGGGAGGCACCGGGGAGCTGTTTTTT
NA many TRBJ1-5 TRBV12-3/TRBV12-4 CATKPGGSNQPQHF TGTGCCACCAAACCCGGGGGGAGCAATCAGCCCCAGCATTTT
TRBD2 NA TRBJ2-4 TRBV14 CASSNSGRADKNIQYF TGTGCCAGCAGCAATAGCGGGAGGGCGGACAAAAACATTCAGTACTTC
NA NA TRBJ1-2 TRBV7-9 CASTQNEGYTF TGTGCCAGCACCCAAAACGAAGGCTACACCTTC
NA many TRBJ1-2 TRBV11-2 CASSLGRRDGYTF TGTGCCAGCAGCTTAGGCCGTAGGGATGGCTACACCTTC
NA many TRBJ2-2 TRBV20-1 CSARAAPGRELFF TGCAGTGCTAGAGCAGCCCCCGGCCGGGAGCTGTTTTTT
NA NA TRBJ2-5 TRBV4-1 CASSQIWTQDRETQYF TGCGCCAGCAGCCAAATCTGGACACAGGACCGAGAGACCCAGTACTTC
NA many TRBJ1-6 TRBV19 CASSRMGQTETPLHF TGTGCCAGTAGTAGAATGGGGCAGACGGAAACACCCCTCCACTTT
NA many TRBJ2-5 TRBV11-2 CASSREAGRGTQYF TGTGCCAGCAGCCGAGAGGCGGGAAGGGGGACCCAGTACTTC
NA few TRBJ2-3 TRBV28 CASSLFEKDTDTQYF TGTGCCAGCAGTTTATTTGAGAAGGACACAGATACGCAGTATTTT
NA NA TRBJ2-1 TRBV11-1 CASSDRGTTTKGGNEQFF TGTGCCAGCAGTGATAGGGGGACTACCACTAAAGGGGGCAATGAGCAGTTCTTC
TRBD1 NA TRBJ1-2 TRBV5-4 CASSLGQGLVYGYTF TGTGCCAGCAGCCTAGGACAGGGGCTAGTCTATGGCTACACCTTC
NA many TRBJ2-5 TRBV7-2 CASSYRPGPRGYQETQYF TGTGCCAGCAGCTACAGGCCGGGACCCCGTGGATACCAAGAGACCCAGTACTTC
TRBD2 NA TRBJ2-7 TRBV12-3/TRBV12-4 CASSLTSGRITGELYF TGTGCCAGCAGTTTGACTAGCGGGAGAATCACCGGGGAGCTGTACTTC
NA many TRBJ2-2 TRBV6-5 CASSYVGVDTGELFF TGTGCCAGCAGTTACGTGGGTGTGGACACCGGGGAGCTGTTTTTT
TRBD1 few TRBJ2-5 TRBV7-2 CASSDRDRAAETQYF TGTGCCAGCAGCGACCGGGACAGGGCGGCGGAGACCCAGTACTTC
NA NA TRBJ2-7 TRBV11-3 CASSPGGHEQYF TGTGCCAGCAGCCCGGGGGGCCACGAGCAGTACTTC
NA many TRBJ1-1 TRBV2 CASSKTFFTEAFF TGTGCCAGCAGTAAGACATTCTTTACTGAAGCTTTCTTT
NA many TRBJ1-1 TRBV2 CASTPSEFGGDTEAFF TGTGCCAGCACCCCGTCGGAGTTTGGGGGGGACACTGAAGCTTTCTTT
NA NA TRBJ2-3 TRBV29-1 CSIPRSERRDTQYF TGCAGCATCCCTCGGAGCGAGAGGAGAGATACGCAGTATTTT
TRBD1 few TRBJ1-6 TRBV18 CASSPLDRADSPLHF TGTGCCAGCTCACCACTTGACAGGGCGGATTCACCCCTCCACTTT
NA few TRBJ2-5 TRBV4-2 CASSQDFRETQYF TGTGCCAGCAGCCAAGATTTTCGGGAGACCCAGTACTTC
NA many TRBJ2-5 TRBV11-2 CASSWGAGVGETQYF TGTGCCAGCAGCTGGGGGGCGGGGGTCGGGGAGACCCAGTACTTC
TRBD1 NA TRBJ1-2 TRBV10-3 CAISASQGAYGYTF TGTGCCATCAGCGCCTCTCAGGGGGCTTACGGCTACACCTTC
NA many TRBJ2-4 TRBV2 CASSISEAKNIQYF TGTGCCAGCAGTATCTCAGAAGCCAAAAACATTCAGTACTTC
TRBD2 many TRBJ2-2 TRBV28 CASTLWGSGRHTGELFF TGTGCCAGCACCCTCTGGGGTAGCGGGAGGCACACCGGGGAGCTGTTTTTT
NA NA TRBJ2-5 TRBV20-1 CSASLRGTQYF TGCAGTGCTAGCCTAAGAGGGACCCAGTACTTC
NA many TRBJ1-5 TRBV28 CASSWAADQPQHF TGTGCCAGCAGTTGGGCCGCGGATCAGCCCCAGCATTTT
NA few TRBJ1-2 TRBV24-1 CATSDFVQGNYGYTF TGTGCCACCAGTGATTTTGTCCAGGGGAACTATGGCTACACCTTC
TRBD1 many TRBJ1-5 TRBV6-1 CASRGGTGESNQPQHF TGTGCCAGCAGGGGAGGGACAGGTGAAAGCAATCAGCCCCAGCATTTT
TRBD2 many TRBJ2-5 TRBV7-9 CASHLLLAGGGETQYF TGTGCCAGCCATTTATTACTAGCGGGAGGTGGGGAGACCCAGTACTTC
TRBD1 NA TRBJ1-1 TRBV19 CASSASGTAFRNTEAFF TGTGCCAGTAGTGCATCCGGGACAGCCTTTCGCAACACTGAAGCTTTCTTT
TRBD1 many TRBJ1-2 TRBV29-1 CSVEDPDRQGGGYTF TGCAGCGTTGAAGATCCTGACCGACAGGGAGGTGGCTACACCTTC
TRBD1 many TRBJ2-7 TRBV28 CASSIRTGYYEQYF TGTGCCAGCAGTATAAGGACAGGTTACTACGAGCAGTACTTC
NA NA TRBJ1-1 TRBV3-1 CASSLQSTEAFF TGTGCCAGCAGCCTTCAGAGCACTGAAGCTTTCTTT
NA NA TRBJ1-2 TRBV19 CASRWAARMDYGYTF TGTGCCAGTAGGTGGGCGGCGAGAATGGACTATGGCTACACCTTC
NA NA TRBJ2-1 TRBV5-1 CASSHRRGVGNEQFF TGCGCCAGCAGCCACAGACGTGGCGTGGGGAATGAGCAGTTCTTC
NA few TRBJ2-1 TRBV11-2 CASSLVGARVDEQFF TGTGCCAGCAGCTTAGTCGGGGCCAGGGTCGATGAGCAGTTCTTC
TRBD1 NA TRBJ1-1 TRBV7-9 CASSLVQGATEAFF TGTGCCAGCAGCTTAGTACAGGGGGCTACTGAAGCTTTCTTT
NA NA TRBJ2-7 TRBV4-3 CASSQDRTGLYEQYF TGCGCCAGCAGCCAAGATCGAACAGGTCTCTACGAGCAGTACTTC
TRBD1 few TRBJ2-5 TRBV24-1 CATSDLAGTGLETQYF TGTGCCACCAGTGATTTAGCCGGGACAGGTCTTGAGACCCAGTACTTC
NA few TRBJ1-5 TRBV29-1 CSVSGGVFNQPQHF TGCAGCGTTAGTGGGGGGGTCTTCAATCAGCCCCAGCATTTT
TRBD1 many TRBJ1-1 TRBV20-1 CSAPGQGRTEAFF TGCAGTGCCCCGGGACAGGGTCGCACTGAAGCTTTCTTT
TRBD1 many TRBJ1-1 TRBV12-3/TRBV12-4 CASSLLGQGVTEAFF TGTGCCAGCAGTTTATTAGGACAGGGGGTCACTGAAGCTTTCTTT
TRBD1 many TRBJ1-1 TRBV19 CASEQGAGTEAFF TGTGCCAGTGAACAGGGGGCAGGTACTGAAGCTTTCTTT
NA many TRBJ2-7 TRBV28 CASSHPWGSNEQYF TGTGCCAGCAGCCACCCCTGGGGTTCTAACGAGCAGTACTTC
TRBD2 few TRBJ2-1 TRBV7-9 CASSSRTSGRFYNEQFF TGTGCCAGCAGCTCCAGGACTAGCGGGAGATTCTACAATGAGCAGTTCTTC
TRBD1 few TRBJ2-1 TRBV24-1 CATSTTGTGVPEQFF TGTGCCACCTCGACGACCGGGACAGGGGTACCTGAGCAGTTCTTC
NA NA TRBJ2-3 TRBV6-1 CAGERGSSTDTQYF TGTGCCGGGGAGAGGGGCTCTAGCACAGATACGCAGTATTTT
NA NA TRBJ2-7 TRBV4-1 CASSQVSQDYEQYF TGCGCCAGCAGCCAAGTCTCGCAGGATTACGAGCAGTACTTC
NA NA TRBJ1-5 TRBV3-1 CASSQGASEVGQPQHF TGTGCCAGCAGCCAAGGAGCCAGTGAGGTGGGCCAGCCCCAGCATTTT
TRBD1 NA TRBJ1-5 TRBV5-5 CASSSLRDRDAPQHF TGTGCCAGCAGCTCTCTCCGGGACAGAGACGCGCCCCAGCATTTT
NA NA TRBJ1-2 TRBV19 CASSIGLSGSGYTF TGTGCCAGTAGTATAGGACTGTCGGGGAGTGGCTACACCTTC
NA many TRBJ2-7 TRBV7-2 CASSSAPSEQYF TGTGCCAGCAGCTCAGCACCCTCCGAGCAGTACTTC
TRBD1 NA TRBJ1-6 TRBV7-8 CASSLASGQGTSPPHF TGTGCCAGCAGCTTAGCGTCGGGACAGGGGACTTCACCCCCCCACTTT
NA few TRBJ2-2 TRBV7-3 CASSFAAGELFF TGTGCCAGCAGCTTCGCCGCCGGGGAGCTGTTTTTT
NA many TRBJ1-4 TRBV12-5 CASAEWEKLFF TGTGCTAGTGCCGAATGGGAAAAACTGTTTTTT
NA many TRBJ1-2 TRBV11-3 CASSGRGGRNGSYTF TGTGCCAGCAGCGGGCGGGGGGGAAGGAATGGAAGCTACACCTTC
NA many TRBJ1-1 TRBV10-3 CAISVGYTEAFF TGTGCCATCAGTGTCGGTTACACTGAAGCTTTCTTT
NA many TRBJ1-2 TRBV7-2 CASSLAASNYGYTF TGTGCCAGCAGCTTAGCTGCTTCTAACTATGGCTACACCTTC